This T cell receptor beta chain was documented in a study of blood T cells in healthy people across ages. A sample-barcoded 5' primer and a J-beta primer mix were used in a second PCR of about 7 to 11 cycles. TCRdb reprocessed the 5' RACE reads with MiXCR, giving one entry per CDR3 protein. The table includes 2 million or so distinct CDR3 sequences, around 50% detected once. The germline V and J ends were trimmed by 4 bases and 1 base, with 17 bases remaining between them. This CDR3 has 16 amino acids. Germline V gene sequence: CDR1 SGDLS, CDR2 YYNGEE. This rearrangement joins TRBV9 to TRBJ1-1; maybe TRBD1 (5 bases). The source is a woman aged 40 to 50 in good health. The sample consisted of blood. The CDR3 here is CASSHPRDGKNTEAFF. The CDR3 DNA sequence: TGTGCCAGCAGCCATCCTCGGGACGGGAAGAACACTGAAGCTTTCTTT.